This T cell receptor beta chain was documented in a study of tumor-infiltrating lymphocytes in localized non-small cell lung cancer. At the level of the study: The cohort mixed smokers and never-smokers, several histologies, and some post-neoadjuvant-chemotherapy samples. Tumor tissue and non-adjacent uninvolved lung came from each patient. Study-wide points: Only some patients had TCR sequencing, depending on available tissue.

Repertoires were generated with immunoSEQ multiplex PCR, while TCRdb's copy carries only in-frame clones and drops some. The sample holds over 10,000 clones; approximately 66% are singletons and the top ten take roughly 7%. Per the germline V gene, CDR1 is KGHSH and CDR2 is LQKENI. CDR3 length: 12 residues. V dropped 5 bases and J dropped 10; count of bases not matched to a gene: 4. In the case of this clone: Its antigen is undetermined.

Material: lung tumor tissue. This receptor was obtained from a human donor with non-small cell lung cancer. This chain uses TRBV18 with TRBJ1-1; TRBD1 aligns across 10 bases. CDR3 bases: TGTGCCAGCTCATGGACAGGGGGAAGAGCTTTCTTT. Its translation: CASSWTGGRAFF.